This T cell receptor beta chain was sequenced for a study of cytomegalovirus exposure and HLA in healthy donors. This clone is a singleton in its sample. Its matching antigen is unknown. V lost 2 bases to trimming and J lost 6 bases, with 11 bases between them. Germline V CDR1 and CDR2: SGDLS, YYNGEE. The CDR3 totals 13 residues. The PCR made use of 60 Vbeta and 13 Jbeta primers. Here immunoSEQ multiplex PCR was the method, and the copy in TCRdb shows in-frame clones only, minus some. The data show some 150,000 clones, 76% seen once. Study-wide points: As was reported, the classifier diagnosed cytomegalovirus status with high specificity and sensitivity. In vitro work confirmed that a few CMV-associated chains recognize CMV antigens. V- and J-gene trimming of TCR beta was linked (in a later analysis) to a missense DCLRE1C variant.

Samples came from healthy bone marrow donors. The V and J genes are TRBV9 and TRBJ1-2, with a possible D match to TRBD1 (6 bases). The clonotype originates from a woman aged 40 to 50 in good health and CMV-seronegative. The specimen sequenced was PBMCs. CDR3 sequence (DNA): TGTGCCAGCAGCGTCGGCAGGGGTGATGGCTACACCTTC. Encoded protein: CASSVGRGDGYTF.